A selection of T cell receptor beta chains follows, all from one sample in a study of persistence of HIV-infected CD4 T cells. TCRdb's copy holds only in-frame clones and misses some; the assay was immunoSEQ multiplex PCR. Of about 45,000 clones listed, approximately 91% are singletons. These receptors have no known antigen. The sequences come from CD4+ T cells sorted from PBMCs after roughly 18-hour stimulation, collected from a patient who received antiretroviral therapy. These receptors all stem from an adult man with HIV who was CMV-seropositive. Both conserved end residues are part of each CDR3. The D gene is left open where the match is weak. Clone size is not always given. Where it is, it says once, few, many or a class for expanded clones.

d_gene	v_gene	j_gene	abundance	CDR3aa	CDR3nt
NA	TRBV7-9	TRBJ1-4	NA	CASSLGRQPNEKLFF	TGTGCCAGCAGCTTAGGCAGACAGCCTAATGAAAAACTGTTTTTT
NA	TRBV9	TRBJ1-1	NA	CASSTGHSNTEAFF	TGTGCCAGCAGCACAGGACATTCGAACACTGAAGCTTTCTTT
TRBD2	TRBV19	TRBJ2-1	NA	CASSMGAGGPVYNEQFF	TGTGCCAGTAGTATGGGCGCGGGGGGGCCGGTCTACAATGAGCAGTTCTTC
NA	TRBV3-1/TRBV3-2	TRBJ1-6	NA	CASSITTGLSYNSPLHF	TGTGCCAGCAGCATTACGACAGGCCTCTCCTATAATTCACCCCTCCACTTT
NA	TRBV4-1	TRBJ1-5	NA	CASSPVWENSNQPQHF	TGCGCCAGCAGCCCAGTGTGGGAGAATAGCAATCAGCCCCAGCATTTT
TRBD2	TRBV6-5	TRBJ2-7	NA	CASSSGTRVYEQYF	TGTGCCAGCAGTTCGGGGACTAGAGTCTACGAGCAGTACTTC
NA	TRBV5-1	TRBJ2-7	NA	CASSTREGNYEQYF	TGCGCCAGCAGCACAAGAGAGGGGAACTACGAGCAGTACTTC
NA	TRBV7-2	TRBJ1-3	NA	CASSPMGGGRSGNTIYF	TGTGCCAGCAGCCCCATGGGGGGGGGTCGGTCTGGAAACACCATATATTTT
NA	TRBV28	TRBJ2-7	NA	CASSSRTPYEQYF	TGTGCCAGCAGTAGCCGGACACCCTACGAGCAGTACTTC
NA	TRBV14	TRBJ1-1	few	CASSQIRQQTEAFF	TGTGCCAGCAGCCAGATTAGGCAGCAGACTGAAGCTTTCTTT
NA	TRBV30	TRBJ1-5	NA	CAWSLGLSNQPQHF	TGTGCCTGGAGTTTAGGACTTAGCAATCAGCCCCAGCATTTT
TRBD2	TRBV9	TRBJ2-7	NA	CASSVADSGVYEQYF	TGTGCCAGCAGCGTAGCTGATAGCGGGGTCTACGAGCAGTACTTC
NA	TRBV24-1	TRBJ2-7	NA	CATSDFRSYEQYF	TGTGCCACCAGTGATTTTCGGAGCTACGAGCAGTACTTC
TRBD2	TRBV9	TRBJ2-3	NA	CASSAQLAGGLTDTQYF	TGTGCCAGCAGCGCCCAACTAGCGGGGGGCCTCACAGATACGCAGTATTTT
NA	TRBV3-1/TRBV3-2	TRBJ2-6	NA	CASSPLEKAVSGANVLTF	TGTGCCAGCAGCCCACTGGAAAAAGCAGTCTCTGGGGCCAACGTCCTGACTTTC
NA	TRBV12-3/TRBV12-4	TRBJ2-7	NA	CASSFPAGYEQYF	TGTGCCAGCAGTTTTCCCGCGGGATACGAGCAGTACTTC
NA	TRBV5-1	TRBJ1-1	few	CASSLEGRGMNTEAFF	TGCGCCAGCAGCTTGGAAGGAAGGGGAATGAACACTGAAGCTTTCTTT
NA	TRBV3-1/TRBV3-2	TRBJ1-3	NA	CASSPRQGFGNTIYF	TGTGCCAGCAGCCCAAGGCAGGGCTTTGGAAACACCATATATTTT
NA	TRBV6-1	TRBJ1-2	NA	CASSEFALAGYGYTF	TGTGCCAGCAGTGAATTCGCCCTCGCGGGTTATGGCTACACCTTC
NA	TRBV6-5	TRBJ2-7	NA	CASILDGGNSYEQYF	TGTGCCAGCATATTGGACGGAGGCAATTCCTACGAGCAGTACTTC
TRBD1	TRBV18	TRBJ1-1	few	CASSRQGGDTEAFF	TGTGCCAGCTCAAGACAGGGAGGGGACACTGAAGCTTTCTTT
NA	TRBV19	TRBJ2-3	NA	CASQARAGTDTQYF	TGTGCCAGTCAAGCTAGGGCTGGCACAGATACGCAGTATTTT
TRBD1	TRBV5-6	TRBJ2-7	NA	CASSQRQGLDEQYF	TGTGCCAGCAGCCAACGACAGGGCCTCGACGAGCAGTACTTC
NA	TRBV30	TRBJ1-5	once	CAWSQDGISNQPQHF	TGTGCCTGGAGTCAGGACGGCATCTCGAATCAGCCCCAGCATTTT
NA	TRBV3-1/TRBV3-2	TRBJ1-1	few	CASSQARTEAFF	TGTGCCAGCAGTCAAGCCCGCACTGAAGCTTTCTTT
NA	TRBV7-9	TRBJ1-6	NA	CASSLGPSPLHF	TGTGCCAGCAGCCTGGGGCCTTCACCCCTCCACTTT
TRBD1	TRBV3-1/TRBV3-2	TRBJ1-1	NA	CASSQARTGAMNTEAFF	TGTGCCAGCAGCCAAGCTAGGACAGGAGCCATGAACACTGAAGCTTTCTTT
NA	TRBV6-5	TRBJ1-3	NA	CASRHTGSGNTIYF	TGTGCCAGCAGACACACAGGGTCTGGAAACACCATATATTTT
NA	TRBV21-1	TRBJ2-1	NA	CASYRHRGQFF	TGTGCCAGCTATAGACACAGGGGACAGTTCTTC
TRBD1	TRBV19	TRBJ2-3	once	CASSMGHRGGFSDTQYF	TGTGCCAGTAGTATGGGCCACAGGGGTGGATTTTCAGATACGCAGTATTTT
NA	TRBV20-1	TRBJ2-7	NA	CSAIATYEQYF	TGCAGTGCTATAGCGACCTACGAGCAGTACTTC
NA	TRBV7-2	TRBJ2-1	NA	CASSLVGVYNEQFF	TGTGCCAGCAGCTTAGTCGGGGTATACAATGAGCAGTTCTTC
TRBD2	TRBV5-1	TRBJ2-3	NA	CASSLVGRGSTDTQYF	TGCGCCAGCAGCTTGGTTGGGCGGGGGAGCACAGATACGCAGTATTTT
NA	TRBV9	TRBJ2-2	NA	CASSVTRLNTGELFF	TGTGCCAGCAGCGTAACACGACTGAACACCGGGGAGCTGTTTTTT
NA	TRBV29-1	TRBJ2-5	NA	CSVEVTRQETQYF	TGCAGCGTTGAGGTGACTAGACAAGAGACCCAGTACTTC